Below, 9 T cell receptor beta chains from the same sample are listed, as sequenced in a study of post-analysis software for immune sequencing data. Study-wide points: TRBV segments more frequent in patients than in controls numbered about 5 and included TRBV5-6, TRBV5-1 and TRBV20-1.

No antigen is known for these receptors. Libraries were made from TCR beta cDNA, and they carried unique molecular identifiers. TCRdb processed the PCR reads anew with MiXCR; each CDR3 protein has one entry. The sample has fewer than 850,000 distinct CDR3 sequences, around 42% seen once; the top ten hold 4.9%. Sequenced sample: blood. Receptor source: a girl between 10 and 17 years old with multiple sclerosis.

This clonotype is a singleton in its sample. The CDR3 nucleotides are TGTGCCAGCAGCTTAGGATACGGGGGATACAATGAGCAGTTCTTC. Protein product: CASSLGYGGYNEQFF. J is TRBJ2-1 and V is TRBV7-3; D may be TRBD2 (6 bases). In germline, CDR1 is SGHTA, CDR2 FQGTGA. V was shortened by 2 bases and J by 4 bases, with 12 bases between the two germline ends. This CDR3 has 15 amino acids. The full variable domain, in which reference TRBV7-3 and TRBJ2-1 provide the parts outside the CDR3, is GAGVSQTPSNKVTEKGKYVELRCDPISGHTALYWYRQSLGQGPEFLIYFQGTGAADDSGLPNDRFFAVRPEGSVSTLKIQRTERGDSAVYLCASSLGYGGYNEQFFGPGTRLTVL.

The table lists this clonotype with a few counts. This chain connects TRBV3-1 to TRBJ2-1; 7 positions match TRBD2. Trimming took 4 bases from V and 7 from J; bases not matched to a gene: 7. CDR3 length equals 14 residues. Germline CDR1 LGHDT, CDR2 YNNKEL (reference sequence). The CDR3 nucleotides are TGTGCCAGCAGCCGAGGACTAGGAATGAATGAGCAGTTCTTC. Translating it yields CASSRGLGMNEQFF.

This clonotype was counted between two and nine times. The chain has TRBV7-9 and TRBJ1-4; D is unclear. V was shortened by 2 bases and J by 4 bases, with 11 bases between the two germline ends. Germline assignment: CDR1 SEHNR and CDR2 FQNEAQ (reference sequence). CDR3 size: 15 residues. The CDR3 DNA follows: TGTGCCAGCAGCTTAAGGCGGATGGGTAATGAAAAACTGTTTTTT. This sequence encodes CASSLRRMGNEKLFF. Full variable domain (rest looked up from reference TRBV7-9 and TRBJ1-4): DTGVSQNPRHKITKRGQNVTFRCDPISEHNRLYWYRQTLGQGPEFLTYFQNEAQLEKSRLLSDRFSAERPKGSFSTLEIQRTEQGDSAMYLCASSLRRMGNEKLFFGSGTQLSVL.

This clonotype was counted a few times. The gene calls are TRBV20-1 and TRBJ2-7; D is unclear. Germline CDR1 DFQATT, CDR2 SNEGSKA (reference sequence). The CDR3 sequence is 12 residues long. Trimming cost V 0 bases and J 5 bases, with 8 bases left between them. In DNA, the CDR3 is TGCAGTGCTAGAGATGGCAGCCACGAGCAGTACTTC. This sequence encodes CSARDGSHEQYF.

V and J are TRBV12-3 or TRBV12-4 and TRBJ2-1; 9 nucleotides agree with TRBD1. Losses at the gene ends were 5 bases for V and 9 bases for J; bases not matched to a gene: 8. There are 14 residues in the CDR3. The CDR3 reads CASSPPGTGSEQFF. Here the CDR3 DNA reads TGTGCCAGCAGTCCGCCCGGGACAGGGAGTGAGCAGTTCTTC.

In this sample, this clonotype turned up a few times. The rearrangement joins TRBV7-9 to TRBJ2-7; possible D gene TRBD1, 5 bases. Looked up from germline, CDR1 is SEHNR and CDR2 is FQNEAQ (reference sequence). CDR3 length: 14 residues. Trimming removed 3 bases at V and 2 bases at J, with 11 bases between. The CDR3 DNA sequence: TGTGCCAGCAGCTTCGGTCCAGGGCCCTACGAGCAGTACTTC. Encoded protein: CASSFGPGPYEQYF.

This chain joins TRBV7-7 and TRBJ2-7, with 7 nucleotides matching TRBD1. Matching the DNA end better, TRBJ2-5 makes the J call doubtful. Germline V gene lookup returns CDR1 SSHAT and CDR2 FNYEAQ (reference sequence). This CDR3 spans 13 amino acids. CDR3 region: CAVSGQRRETQYF. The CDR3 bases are TGTGCAGTATCGGGACAGAGAAGGGAGACCCAGTACTTC.

The chain's CDR3 is CASSQSRELGEQYF. The CDR3 region has the DNA TGTGCCAGCAGCCAGTCGCGGGAACTTGGCGAGCAGTACTTC. The chain is built from TRBV6-2 or TRBV6-3 and TRBJ2-5; D possibly corresponds to TRBD2 (6 bases). Gene TRBJ2-7 matches the end of the DNA better, so the J call may be wrong. CDR3 length: 14 residues. Germline V lookup: CDR1 MNHEY, CDR2 SVGEGT.

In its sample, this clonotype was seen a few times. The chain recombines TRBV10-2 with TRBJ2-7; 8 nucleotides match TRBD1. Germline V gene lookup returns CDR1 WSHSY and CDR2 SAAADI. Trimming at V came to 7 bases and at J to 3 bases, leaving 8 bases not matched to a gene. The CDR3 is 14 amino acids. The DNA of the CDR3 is TGCGCCAGCAACCCTGACAGGGGCTACTACGAGCAGTACTTC. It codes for CASNPDRGYYEQYF.